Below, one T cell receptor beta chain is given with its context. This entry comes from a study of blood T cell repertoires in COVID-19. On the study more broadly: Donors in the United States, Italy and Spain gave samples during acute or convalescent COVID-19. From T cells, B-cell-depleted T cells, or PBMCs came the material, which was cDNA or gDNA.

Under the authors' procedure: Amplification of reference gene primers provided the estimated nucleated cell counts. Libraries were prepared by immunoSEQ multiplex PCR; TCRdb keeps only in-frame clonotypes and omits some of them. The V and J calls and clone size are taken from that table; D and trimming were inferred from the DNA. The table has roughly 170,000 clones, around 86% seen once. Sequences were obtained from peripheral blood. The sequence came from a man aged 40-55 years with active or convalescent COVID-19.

The CDR3 reads CASSDSYSPLHF. The DNA of the CDR3 is TGTGCCAGTTCTGACAGTTACTCACCCCTCCACTTT. The rearrangement links TRBV19 to TRBJ1-6; a possible D gene is TRBD1 (5 bases). The V gene lost 8 bases and the J gene lost 10 bases, with 12 bases spanning the gap. Germline assignment: CDR1 LNHDA and CDR2 SQIVND (reference sequence). This CDR3 has 12 residues.